This TCR beta chain was found in a study of Ad26.COV2.S vaccination and SARS-CoV-2 variants. Study at large: Within the COV1001 Ad26.COV2.S trial arm, the donor was enrolled. Notes on the study in general: Individuals receiving vaccine had higher spike-specific TCR breadth than placebo recipients did.

Regarding this clone: What it recognizes is unknown.

This CDR3 contains 13 residues. The germline gives CDR1 MDHEN, CDR2 SYDVKM. V lost 6 bases, J lost 6 bases, and 15 bases lay in between. The repertoire was sequenced with immunoSEQ multiplex PCR; TCRdb's copy has only in-frame clones and lacks some. Seen here are around 240,000 clones, around 89% observed once, and the top ten hold over 8.5%. Specified treatment: some 20 received Ad26.COV2.S at low or high dose, single or two shots; 5 received placebo; per-sample allocation not given. All samples were drawn on day 63, counting from the first vaccine or placebo injection. This Boston cohort included adults aged 18-55 years.

The TCR comes from a person between 18 and 65 years old who received the Ad26.COV2.S COVID-19 vaccine or a placebo. The material sequenced was peripheral blood, taken in a trial of Ad26.COV2.S vaccine versus placebo. This rearrangement joins TRBV28 to TRBJ2-7, with D tentatively TRBD2 (5 bases). The CDR3 here is CASSWGPEGEQYF. Here the CDR3 DNA reads TGTGCCAGCAGCTGGGGTCCCGAGGGCGAGCAGTACTTC.